This T cell receptor beta chain was captured in a study of T cells after yellow fever vaccination. The TCR cDNA carried a universal primer site and UMIs from 5'RACE template switching. TCRdb itself ran the 5' RACE reads through MiXCR, one entry per CDR3 protein. Among some 560,000 distinct CDR3 sequences listed, less than 20% were seen once. Study-level points and caveats: Some clonotypes, a small share, were shared between CD4 and CD8 compartments. Among primary-vaccination clones, most reappeared after the booster, at almost 98% for CD4 and roughly 88% for CD8. The secondary response peaked faster, at day 5 versus 15, but was weaker.

Between the trimmed V and J ends, which lost 8 bases and 9 bases, there was a span of 19 bases. CDR1 is MNHNS and CDR2 is SASEGT in the germline V gene. The CDR3 totals 14 residues. This clonotype occurred a few times. Its antigen is undetermined. The receptor comes from a man younger than 35 who received the YFV17D yellow fever vaccine. This specimen consisted of PBMCs, obtained 5 to 6 days after the first yellow fever vaccination. The chain employs TRBV6-1 and TRBJ2-2, with unresolved D. The CDR3 is CASGLSFQSRELFF. The CDR3 nucleotides are TGTGCCAGCGGCTTATCATTCCAATCCAGGGAGCTGTTTTTT.